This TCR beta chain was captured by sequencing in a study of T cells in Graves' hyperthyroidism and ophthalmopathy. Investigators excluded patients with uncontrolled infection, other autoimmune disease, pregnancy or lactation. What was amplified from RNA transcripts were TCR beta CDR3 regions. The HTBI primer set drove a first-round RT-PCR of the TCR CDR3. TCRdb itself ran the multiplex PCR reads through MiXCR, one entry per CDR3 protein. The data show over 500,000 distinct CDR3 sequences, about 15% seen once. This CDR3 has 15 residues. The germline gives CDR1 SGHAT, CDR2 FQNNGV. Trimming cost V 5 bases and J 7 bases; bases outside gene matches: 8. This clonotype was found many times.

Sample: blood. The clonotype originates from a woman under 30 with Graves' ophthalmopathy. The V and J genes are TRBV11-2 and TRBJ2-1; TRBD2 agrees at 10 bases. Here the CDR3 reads CASSELAGRRNEQFF. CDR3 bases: TGTGCCAGCAGCGAACTAGCGGGAAGGCGGAATGAGCAGTTCTTC.